This T cell receptor (beta chain) was identified in a study of T cell responses to AZD1222 COVID-19 vaccine. Findings and limits, study-wide: Clonal diversity may have been underestimated, and the donors were mostly white British, with more females than males. Across spike, vaccine-associated CD4 TCRs were found, dominant at 160-218 and 743-854.

The table came from immunoSEQ multiplex PCR; TCRdb's copy has only in-frame clones and leaves some out. The table has about 140,000 clones, about 86% seen once. This CDR3 has 19 amino acids. The V end lost 2 bases, the J end lost 3 bases, and 26 bases lay between the germline ends. From germline, CDR1 is SGHDT and CDR2 YYEEEE. In the case of this clone: Its specificity is unknown.

V gene TRBV5-6 combines with J gene TRBJ1-1; D is ambiguous. This sequence was found in an adult in good health. Sequenced here: peripheral blood, sampled on day 0 of AZD1222 vaccination. In DNA form, the CDR3 reads TGTGCCAGCAGCTTTATGGCAGGAGAGTTGAGACGGACGGACACTGAAGCTTTCTTT. It is translated as CASSFMAGELRRTDTEAFF.